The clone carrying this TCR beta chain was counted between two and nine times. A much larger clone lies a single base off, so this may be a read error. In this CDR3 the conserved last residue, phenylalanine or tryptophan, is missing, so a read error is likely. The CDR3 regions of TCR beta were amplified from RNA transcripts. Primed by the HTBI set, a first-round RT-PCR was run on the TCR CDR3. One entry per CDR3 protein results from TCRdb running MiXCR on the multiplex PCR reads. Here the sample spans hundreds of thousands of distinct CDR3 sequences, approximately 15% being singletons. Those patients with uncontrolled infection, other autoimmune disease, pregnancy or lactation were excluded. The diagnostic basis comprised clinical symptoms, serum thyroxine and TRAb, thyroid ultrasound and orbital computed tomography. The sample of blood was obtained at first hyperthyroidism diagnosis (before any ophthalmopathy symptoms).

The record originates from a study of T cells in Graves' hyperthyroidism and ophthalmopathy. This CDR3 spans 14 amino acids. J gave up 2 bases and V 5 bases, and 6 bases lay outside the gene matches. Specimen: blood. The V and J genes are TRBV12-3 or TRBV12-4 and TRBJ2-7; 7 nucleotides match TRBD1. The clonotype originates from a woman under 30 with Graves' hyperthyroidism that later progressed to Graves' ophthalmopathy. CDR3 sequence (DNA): TGTGCCAGCAGTGAACAGGGGCAGGCCTACGAGCAGTACCTC. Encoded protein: CASSEQGQAYEQYL.